The clone carrying this T cell receptor (beta chain) was seen only a few times. Its antigen is undetermined. Clones were sequenced by immunoSEQ multiplex PCR, and TCRdb holds only the in-frame ones, with some missing. The table records roughly 1,500 clones, 10% to 15% of them present only once. CDR1 and CDR2 (germline): MNHNS, SASEGT. This CDR3 comprises 17 residues. V lost 4 bases and J lost 4; bases outside the gene matches: 13. The data belong to a study of tumour-infiltrating T cells in Burkitt lymphoma. In the study overall: The Burkitt lymphoma cohort spanned all epidemiological subtypes. Productive clonality predicted overall and progression-free survival. Study-wide results and limits: Many Burkitt lymphoma patients shared several public clonotypes.

The chain combines TRBV6-1 with TRBJ1-1; 9 positions agree with TRBD1. Material: tumor tissue. The TCR was taken from a human donor with Burkitt lymphoma. The CDR3 here is CASSALAWDREGTEAFF. The CDR3 coding sequence is TGTGCCAGCAGTGCATTGGCGTGGGACAGGGAGGGCACTGAAGCTTTCTTT.